The 8 T cell receptor beta chains below come from one sample, sequenced in a study of cytomegalovirus exposure and HLA in healthy donors. The PCR was carried out with 60 Vbeta primers and 13 Jbeta primers. Data came from immunoSEQ multiplex PCR; TCRdb stores just in-frame clones and leaves some out. This sample contains approximately 110,000 clones. The sequenced sample was PBMCs. Receptors were obtained from a man in his forties or fifties in good health and CMV-seronegative.

The chain recombines TRBV6-4 with TRBJ2-5, with 8 positions matching TRBD1. Near its end, the DNA agrees better with TRBJ2-7, so the J call may be wrong. Germline lookup yields CDR1 MRHNA and CDR2 SNTAGT. This CDR3 has 15 amino acids. The CDR3 sequence is CASSGPGTGAYEQYF. Written as DNA, the CDR3 is TGTGCCAGCAGTGGCCCCGGGACAGGTGCCTACGAGCAGTACTTC.

V is TRBV28 and J is TRBJ2-1, with TRBD1 matching 8 bases. Trimming at V came to 7 bases and at J to 7 bases, leaving 6 bases not matched to a gene. This CDR3 has 13 residues. From germline, CDR1 is MDHEN and CDR2 SYDVKM. CDR3 protein: CASMGTGGNEQFF. The CDR3 DNA follows: TGTGCCAGCATGGGAACAGGGGGGAATGAGCAGTTCTTC.

V is TRBV11-3 and J is TRBJ2-7; D unclear. Trimming removed 1 base from V and 0 bases from J, with 13 bases in between. CDR1 is SGHNT, CDR2 YENEEA, per germline. This CDR3 is 16 amino acids long. This CDR3 reads CASSLGPSPSSYEQYF. CDR3 nucleotides: TGTGCCAGCAGCTTAGGCCCCTCCCCGAGCTCCTACGAGCAGTACTTC.

The V gene is TRBV7-9, the J gene TRBJ2-1, with a possible D match to TRBD2 (6 bases). This CDR3 spans 16 amino acids. The germline gives CDR1 SEHNR, CDR2 FQNEAQ (reference sequence). Between the trimmed V and J ends, which lost 2 bases and 8 bases, there was a span of 19 bases. This CDR3 reads CASSLRGSGVGDEQFF. The CDR3 DNA reads TGTGCCAGCAGCTTAAGAGGTAGCGGAGTCGGCGATGAGCAGTTCTTC.

The CDR3 DNA reads as TGCGCCAGCAGCTCCGGCGTAGTAGGACAGGGTTACTACGAGCAGTACTTC. As protein: CASSSGVVGQGYYEQYF. The V and J genes are TRBV5-1 and TRBJ2-7; 8 bases align to TRBD1. With V trimmed by 3 bases and J by 3 bases, 14 bases remained unmatched. The CDR3 has 17 amino acids. Germline assignment: CDR1 SGHRS and CDR2 YFSETQ.

The chain links TRBV5-5 to TRBJ1-2; D is uncertain. V dropped 1 base and J dropped 5 bases, with 9 bases sitting between them. The CDR3 covers 13 residues. Germline CDR1 SGHKS, CDR2 YYEKEE (reference sequence). DNA for the CDR3: TGTGCCAGCAGCTTGTATAGGGAGTATGGCTACACCTTC. This encodes CASSLYREYGYTF.

As DNA, the CDR3 is TGTGCCAGCAGTGACGTCAGGGCCCAGCCCCAGCATTTT. This translates into CASSDVRAQPQHF. This chain uses TRBV2 with TRBJ1-5, with a weak D call TRBD1 (5 bases). Trimming pared 3 bases from V and 7 bases from J, leaving 10 bases between. Germline CDR1 is SNHLY and CDR2 is FYNNEI. This CDR3 contains 13 residues.

The chain has TRBV7-9 and TRBJ2-2; D perhaps matches TRBD1 (5 bases). CDR1 is SEHNR and CDR2 is FQNEAQ in the germline V gene (reference sequence). V was clipped by 2 bases and J by 7 bases, with 23 bases between them. The CDR3 runs to 18 residues. CDR3 protein: CASSLKPLTDSQGGELFF. CDR3 DNA: TGTGCCAGCAGCTTAAAACCCTTGACCGACAGCCAGGGCGGGGAGCTGTTTTTT.